Below, 19 T cell receptor beta chains from the same sample are listed, as sequenced in a study of blood T cell repertoires in COVID-19. The method was immunoSEQ multiplex PCR; TCRdb's version includes in-frame clones alone and lacks a portion of them. The sample holds 70,000 or so clones, approximately 80% seen once. Sequencing was performed on peripheral blood. Receptor source: a man aged 45-65 years with COVID-19, enrolled during active disease.

The chain employs TRBV11-2 and TRBJ1-6; 8 bases are a match to TRBD1. The V gene's germline CDR1 is SGHAT and CDR2 FQNNGV. The CDR3 spans 14 residues. With 4 bases clipped from V and 14 bases from J, the junction kept 10 bases outside the gene matches. The CDR3 DNA reads TGTGCCAGCAGCTGGGACAGGAGTAAGGGATCCCTCCACTTT. The encoded protein is CASSWDRSKGSLHF.

This clone came up once. The genes are TRBV13 and TRBJ2-3; no reliable D call. This CDR3 contains 14 residues. The V gene lost 5 bases and the J gene lost 1 base, with 10 bases spanning the gap. Germline V lookup: CDR1 PRHDT, CDR2 FYEKMQ (reference sequence). CDR3 coding DNA: TGTGCCAGCAGCGCCCTGTCAGGCACAGATACGCAGTATTTT. Protein sequence: CASSALSGTDTQYF.

This clone was counted between two and nine times. V and J are TRBV28 and TRBJ2-6; a weak D match, TRBD1 (6 bases). The CDR3 totals 16 residues. V shed 5 bases and J shed 2 bases, with 13 bases lying between them. Germline V gene data show CDR1 as MDHEN and CDR2 as SYDVKM. Written as DNA, the CDR3 is TGTGCCAGCAGTGTAGATACAGGGACTGGGGCCAACGTCCTGACTTTC. It specifies CASSVDTGTGANVLTF.

This clone was detected a few times. The chain has TRBV19 and TRBJ1-2, with TRBD1 matching 9 bases. This CDR3 comprises 16 residues. CDR1 is LNHDA and CDR2 is SQIVND in the germline V gene (reference sequence). The V segment lost 5 bases and the J segment 4 bases; nucleotides outside the gene matches: 11. CDR3 region: CASSLTRDRVFYGYTF. CDR3 in DNA: TGTGCCAGTAGTCTTACCCGGGACAGGGTATTCTATGGCTACACCTTC.

This chain uses TRBV7-3 with TRBJ2-3; 9 nucleotides match TRBD2. Germline V gives CDR1 SGHTA, CDR2 FQGTGA. The CDR3 has 14 amino acids. The V and J ends lost 6 bases and 3 bases, in that order; junction bases with no gene match: 4. CDR3 DNA: TGTGCCAGCAGTGCTAGCGGGATGACAGATACGCAGTATTTT. It yields the protein CASSASGMTDTQYF.

The chain has TRBV6-1 and TRBJ2-5; D might be TRBD1 (6 bases). CDR1 is MNHNS, CDR2 SASEGT, per germline. Trimming shortened V by 5 bases and J by 0 bases, and 10 bases separated the two germline ends. This CDR3 contains 14 residues. The CDR3 protein is CASSSGQYQETQYF. DNA of the CDR3: TGTGCCAGCAGTTCCGGACAGTACCAAGAGACCCAGTACTTC.

The gene calls are TRBV6-1 and TRBJ1-5; D gene ambiguous. CDR3 length equals 15 residues. Germline-derived CDR1 and CDR2 are MNHNS and SASEGT. Trimming removed 3 bases at V and 1 base at J, with 10 bases between. The CDR3 sequence is CASSEWGGSNQPQHF. The CDR3 DNA reads TGTGCCAGCAGTGAGTGGGGAGGGAGCAATCAGCCCCAGCATTTT.

This sequence joins TRBV6-4 and TRBJ2-2; the match to TRBD1 covers 7 bases. The CDR3 runs to 14 residues. Germline V lookup: CDR1 MRHNA, CDR2 SNTAGT. V dropped 4 bases and J dropped 5; count of bases not matched to a gene: 4. This CDR3 reads CASSAWTGTGELFF. The CDR3 DNA reads as TGTGCCAGCAGTGCTTGGACAGGTACCGGGGAGCTGTTTTTT.

J is TRBJ1-1 and V is TRBV4-1; D gene uncertain. This CDR3 region has 16 residues. Trimming removed 1 base at V and 1 base at J, with 13 bases between. The V gene's germline CDR1 is MGHRA and CDR2 YSYEKL. The CDR3 DNA follows: TGCGCCAGCAGCCAAGTGTCAGCTTCGGGGAACACTGAAGCTTTCTTT. Translation: CASSQVSASGNTEAFF.

The gene calls are TRBV7-6 and TRBJ1-3; possible D gene TRBD1, 6 bases. Germline V gene lookup returns CDR1 SGHVS and CDR2 FNYEAQ. The CDR3 runs 15 residues. V dropped 1 base and J dropped 4 bases, with 11 bases sitting between them. The CDR3 region is CASSLGQGSGNTIYF. CDR3 sequence (DNA): TGTGCCAGCAGCTTAGGCCAGGGGTCGGGAAACACCATATATTTT.

The gene calls are TRBV28 and TRBJ1-2; D is possibly TRBD1 (6 bases). Germline loops: CDR1 MDHEN, CDR2 SYDVKM. The CDR3 loop spans 19 amino acids. Trimming removed 3 bases from V and 6 bases from J, with 29 bases in between. The CDR3 sequence: CASSFKWVRNRAWRDGYTF. The CDR3 nucleotides are TGTGCCAGCAGTTTTAAGTGGGTCCGCAACAGGGCTTGGCGGGATGGCTACACCTTC.

The gene calls are TRBV6-5 and TRBJ1-4, with TRBD1 identical over 12 bases. CDR3 length: 14 residues. CDR1 is MNHEY, CDR2 SVGAGI, per germline. The J segment lost 8 bases and the V segment lost 10 bases, leaving 8 bases of the junction unmatched. The CDR3 DNA sequence: TGTGCCATCGGGACAGGGGGCTCTTGGGAAAAACTGTTTTTT. Its translation is CAIGTGGSWEKLFF.

The chain carries TRBV19 and TRBJ2-1; possibly TRBD2 for D (5 bases). Germline V gives CDR1 LNHDA, CDR2 SQIVND (reference sequence). The CDR3 length is 15 residues. Trimming took 5 bases from V and 5 from J, leaving 16 bases between them. CDR3 bases: TGTGCCAGTAGTCAGGTCCATCAGACTAACAATGAGCAGTTCTTC. Translating gives CASSQVHQTNNEQFF.

The chain couples TRBV20-1 to TRBJ2-5; the match to TRBD2 covers 7 bases. After removal of 3 bases from V and 4 bases from J, the junction contained 11 bases not matched to a gene. Germline V gene sequence: CDR1 DFQATT, CDR2 SNEGSKA (reference sequence). This CDR3 contains 15 residues. The CDR3: CSASRPAGLLETQYF. For the CDR3, the DNA is TGCAGTGCTAGTAGGCCAGCGGGATTATTAGAGACCCAGTACTTC.

This chain uses TRBV14 with TRBJ1-2; a possible D gene is TRBD1 (5 bases). The germline V and J ends were trimmed by 4 bases and 0 bases, with 21 bases remaining between them. This CDR3 spans 18 amino acids. Germline V gives CDR1 SGHDN, CDR2 FVKESK. CDR3 residues: CASSPFGQDTTTNYGYTF. The DNA for the CDR3 is TGTGCCAGCAGCCCCTTTGGGCAGGACACCACTACTAACTATGGCTACACCTTC.

This chain uses TRBV21-1 with TRBJ2-7; TRBD1, the table's D call, was not compared with the DNA. TRBV21-1 is labeled a pseudogene. This CDR3 has 20 residues. The DNA of the CDR3 is TGTGCCAGCAGACCAATCCAGAACCGGGACAGGGAACTTTTCTCCTACGAGCAGTACTTC. It translates to CASRPIQNRDRELFSYEQYF.

The V and J genes are TRBV28 and TRBJ1-6, with D uncertain. The germline V gene encodes CDR1 MDHEN and CDR2 SYDVKM. Trimming removed 3 bases from V and 10 bases from J, with 16 bases in between. The CDR3 consists of 15 residues. The CDR3 nucleotides are TGTGCCAGCAGTTTTCGGATCCGGGGAGGATCACCCCTCCACTTT. This encodes CASSFRIRGGSPLHF.

This clone came up once. This rearrangement joins TRBV28 to TRBJ1-1; a possible D gene is TRBD1 (6 bases). The V gene's germline CDR1 is MDHEN and CDR2 SYDVKM. The CDR3 runs 13 residues. Trimming took off 8 bases at V and 1 base at J, with 11 bases between the two ends. The CDR3 loop is CASAYRANTEAFF. Here the CDR3 DNA reads TGTGCCAGCGCTTACAGGGCGAACACTGAAGCTTTCTTT.

This clone was picked up many times. The rearrangement joins TRBV11-2 to TRBJ1-2; D may be TRBD1 (6 bases). V lost 1 base to trimming and J lost 8 bases, with 8 bases between them. This CDR3 is 12 amino acids long. The germline V gene encodes CDR1 SGHAT and CDR2 FQNNGV. The DNA of the CDR3 is TGTGCCAGCAGCTTAGCCAGGGGAGGCTACACCTTC. Translating gives CASSLARGGYTF. Drawing the rest from reference TRBV11-2 and TRBJ1-2, the complete variable domain is EAGVAQSPRYKIIEKRQSVAFWCNPISGHATLYWYQQILGQGPKLLIQFQNNGVVDDSQLPKDRFSAERLKGVDSTLKIQPAKLEDSAVYLCASSLARGGYTFGSGTRLTVV.